This T cell receptor beta chain appears in the sequencing data of a study of vaccination and CD4 T cells after COVID-19. Overall study context: The cells were exposed to overlapping spike peptides originating from SARS-CoV-2, HCoV-NL63, HCoV-OC43 and HCoV-229E for stimulation.

The CDR3 extends over 13 amino acids. Trimming removed 0 bases at V and 6 bases at J, with 6 bases between. The germline gives CDR1 SGHVS, CDR2 FNYEAQ. To note about this clonotype: The antigen is not known.

As for time point: late sampling 161 to 241 days after vaccination in three convalescent patients. Treatment denoted: roughly 10-day PBMC culture with coronavirus spike peptide pools or control peptides (ViraFEST assay). The Oncomine TCR Beta short-read assay was what sequenced the DNA obtained from cultured CD4+ T cells. TCRdb independently ran MiXCR on the PCR reads; one entry per CDR3 protein. The table records roughly 15,000 distinct CDR3 sequences, more than 45% of them present only once. The specimen comprised CD4+ T cells from blood, cultured in vitro, sampled about 7 months after SARS-CoV-2 vaccination. The chain recombines TRBV7-6 with TRBJ2-1; D is uncertain. The clonotype was recovered from a human donor who had recovered from COVID-19. The CDR3 nucleotides are TGTGCCAGCAGCTTAGCCCTCTTCAATGAGCAGTTCTTC. It codes for CASSLALFNEQFF.